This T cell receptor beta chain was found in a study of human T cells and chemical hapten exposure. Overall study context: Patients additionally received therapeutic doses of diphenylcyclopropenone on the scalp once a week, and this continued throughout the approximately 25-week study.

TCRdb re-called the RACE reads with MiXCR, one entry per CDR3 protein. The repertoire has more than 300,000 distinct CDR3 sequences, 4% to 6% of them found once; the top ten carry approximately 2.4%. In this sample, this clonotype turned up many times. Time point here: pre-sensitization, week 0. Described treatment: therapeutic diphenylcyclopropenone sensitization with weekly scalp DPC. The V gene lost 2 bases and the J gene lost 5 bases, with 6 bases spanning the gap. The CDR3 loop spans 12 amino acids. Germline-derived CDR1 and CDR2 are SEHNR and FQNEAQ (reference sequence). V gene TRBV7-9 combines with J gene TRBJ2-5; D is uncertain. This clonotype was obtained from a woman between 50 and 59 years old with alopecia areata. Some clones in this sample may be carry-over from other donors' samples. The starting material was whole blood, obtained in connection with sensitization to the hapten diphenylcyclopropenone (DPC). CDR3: CASSLSRETQYF. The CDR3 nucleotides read TGTGCCAGCAGCTTATCCAGGGAGACCCAGTACTTC.